This T cell receptor beta chain was retrieved from a study of shared clonotypes between healthy human individuals (dated by TCRdb to 2020 to 2021). Describing the broader study: The cohort included a few men and a couple of women between 18 and 49 years of age. Per donor, three plates each were used for CD4 naive and CD4 memory, two for CD8 naive, and one for CD8 memory. To increase sequencing depth and limit assay-specific biases, TCR repertoire library preparation and sequencing were carried out by different laboratories using diverse techniques. The study deeply sequenced blood TCR repertoires of five healthy adults to estimate repertoire size and the extent of clonotype sharing between individuals. Per donor, leukapheresis produced somewhere between about 0.94 and 9.5 billion PBMCs. The full study reports these points: Estimated clonotype richness was generally larger for naive than for memory subsets. When several donors were compared, the shared fraction of clonotypes was approximately 5% for naive CD4, approximately 3.5% for naive CD8, 2% to 2.5% for memory CD4, and roughly 0.43% for memory CD8. Sampling was restricted to blood, and TCR repertoires in tissues likely differ from the TCR repertoires found in blood. The genetic and exposure-history diversity represented was limited by the small number of donors. Pairwise subsampling indicated that sequencing depth was expected to affect the degree of clonotype sharing among donors. Higher generation probabilities were observed for clonotypes shared by all four sorted-subset donors than for non-shared clonotypes. Even with the large sequencing depth, rarefaction of the sorted-subset datasets indicated that sequencing was incomplete.

TCR CDR3 regions were amplified from genomic DNA by multiplex PCR using the deep immunoSEQ assay. Extracted genomic DNA from each cell subset was spread evenly across all wells of several immunoSEQ 96-well plates, with each plate serving as a replicate. For sorted subsets, each replicate PCR was loaded with 200 ng genomic DNA, equivalent to about 30,000 T cell genomes. Purified libraries were quantified with a Qubit 3.0 fluorometer, sized on a Bioanalyzer 2100, and re-quantified with the KAPA Library Quantification kit. Every immunoSEQ 96-well plate was sequenced on a dedicated single-read 150-cycle Illumina NextSeq 550 flow cell. In the original analysis: Because only junctional sequences without quality scores were contained in the immunoSEQ output, filtering matching that applied to full-length reads could not be performed. To assign V/J genes and CDR3, sequences were annotated against IMGT germline references using PyIR, a Python wrapper for IgBLAST v1.9. Reads were filtered out if the reads had weak V/J assignments (E-value above 1e-6), no CDR3, stop codons, out-of-frame junctions, or ambiguous translated residues. V3J clonotypes were defined as sequences sharing the same inferred V gene, J gene, and CDR3 amino acid sequence. To compute the percentage overlap between repertoires, the number of shared unique clonotypes was divided by the size of the smaller repertoire. Repertoire richness was assessed with RTK rarefaction, the Chao1 estimator, and Recon v2.1 estimates of unobserved clonotypes. For all TCRbeta clonotypes obtained by the gDNA method from four donors, generation probabilities were computed with OLGA. TCRdb re-hosts the immuneACCESS table, in-frame sequences only. Its copies lack some clones; in the studies checked, an unresolved V gene accounts for under half of them, and the cause for the rest is not known. That table supplies the V and J calls and clone size; D and trimming were determined from the DNA. Within this sample are roughly 640,000 clones, with more than 95% of them counted one time only. The ten most abundant clones make up less than 0.065% of the sample.

Donors were healthy HIV-negative adults with no recently reported acute infections or vaccinations. Only Caucasian adults living in Nashville, Tennessee, USA were represented among the donors. Magnetic negative selection was used to enrich CD4+ T cells, after which naive cells were positively selected on CD45RA and the negative fraction became the memory subset. Blood was obtained by leukapheresis, after which PBMCs were separated by Ficoll-Histopaque density gradient centrifugation and cryopreserved in liquid nitrogen vapor phase. Purity and quantity of every magnetically sorted T cell population were checked by analytical flow cytometry. Genomic DNA was isolated from every sorted fraction and measured by UV absorbance on a Nanodrop 2000c. The CDR3 numbers 15 residues from cysteine through phenylalanine. The CDR3 DNA has 45 bases and is translated from base 1. V gives up 6 bases and J gives up 1 base, and the segment between their germline ends measures 17 bases.

In the case of this clone: Its target antigen remains unknown. No base qualities exist here, and no much larger clone lies one base off it.

The clonotype comes from a woman in her twenties or thirties in good health. The receptor chain draws on TRBV5-3 and TRBJ2-7, and perhaps TRBD2 as D gene, on 5 matching bases. TRBV5-3 is an ORF for which the function is uncertain. Input material: naive CD4+ T cells sorted from blood. Interpreted using the paper, the cell subset or site label stands for: CD45RA+ positively selected. Here is the DNA: TGTGCCAGAACAGCTTGCGGGCCCCATTCCTACGAGCAGTACTTC. Its translation is CARTACGPHSYEQYF.